These 10 T cell receptor beta chains came from one sample sequenced in a study of T cell responses to AZD1222 COVID-19 vaccine. Assay used: immunoSEQ multiplex PCR; TCRdb lists only in-frame clones, some missing. This sample has fewer than 120,000 clones, with just under 95% found just once. The specimen comprised peripheral blood, sampled on day 0 of AZD1222 vaccination. The source is an adult in good health.

The chain joins TRBV18 to TRBJ1-5; 7 bases map to TRBD1. This CDR3 contains 16 residues. In germline, CDR1 is KGHSH, CDR2 LQKENI. Trimming cost V 1 base and J 6 bases; bases outside gene matches: 9. CDR3 nucleotides: TGTGCCAGCTCACCACGGGGCCAGGGGGGAGGTCAGCCCCAGCATTTT. This translates into CASSPRGQGGGQPQHF. Supplemented by reference TRBV18 and TRBJ1-5, the full variable domain reads NAGVMQNPRHLVRRRGQEARLRCSPMKGHSHVYWYRQLPEEGLKFMVYLQKENIIDESGMPKERFSAEFPKEGPSILRIQQVVRGDSAAYFCASSPRGQGGGQPQHFGDGTRLSIL.

This clone was detected only once. V usage is TRBV30 and J usage is TRBJ2-7, with D unclear. Trimming took 4 bases from V and 3 from J, leaving 16 bases between them. Germline V gene data show CDR1 as GTSNPN and CDR2 as SVGIG (reference sequence). The CDR3 spans 14 residues. Written as DNA, the CDR3 is TGTGCCTGGAAAAGAGGCCTTCAGAACTACGAGCAGTACTTC. Amino acid sequence: CAWKRGLQNYEQYF.

The V call is TRBV5-8, the J call TRBJ1-4, with D perhaps matching TRBD1 (5 bases). Looked up from germline, CDR1 is SGHTS and CDR2 is YDEGEE. V was pared by 6 bases and J by 8 bases, with 17 bases between. CDR3 length: 14 amino acids. CDR3 DNA: TGTGCCAGCACCCCGGGGCCTTCTCGGGAAAAACTGTTTTTT. Amino acid sequence: CASTPGPSREKLFF.

This chain links TRBV5-1 with TRBJ2-6; D not certain. Looked up from germline, CDR1 is SGHRS and CDR2 is YFSETQ. V was pared by 4 bases and J by 0 bases, with 11 bases between. This CDR3 region has 16 residues. In nucleotides, the CDR3 is TGCGCCAGCAGCCTGACCATCTTCTCTGGGGCCAACGTCCTGACTTTC. It translates to CASSLTIFSGANVLTF.

The V call is TRBV4-1, the J call TRBJ1-2; weak D call: TRBD1 (5 bases). CDR3 size: 13 residues. Trimming cost V 0 bases and J 7 bases, with 9 bases left between them. Germline V gene lookup returns CDR1 MGHRA and CDR2 YSYEKL. CDR3 sequence (DNA): TGCGCCAGCAGCCAAGAGGCGGGGGGTGGCTACACCTTC. Protein product: CASSQEAGGGYTF.

The V and J genes are TRBV6-1 and TRBJ1-1; D perhaps matches TRBD1 (5 bases). The CDR3 loop spans 14 amino acids. Trimming took off 0 bases at V and 4 bases at J, with 9 bases between the two ends. Germline loops: CDR1 MNHNS, CDR2 SASEGT. CDR3 DNA sequence: TGTGCCAGCAGTGAAGCTCCAGGGATCACTGAAGCTTTCTTT. Translated: CASSEAPGITEAFF.

The V gene is TRBV7-9, the J gene TRBJ2-2, with D possibly matching TRBD2 (7 bases). V lost 4 bases, J lost 3 bases, and 15 bases lay in between. This CDR3 region has 16 residues. The germline gives CDR1 SEHNR, CDR2 FQNEAQ (reference sequence). The CDR3 region is CASSYHRGGDTGELFF. The DNA of the CDR3 is TGTGCCAGCAGCTATCACCGAGGGGGGGACACCGGGGAGCTGTTTTTT.

The chain is built from TRBV27 and TRBJ2-5, with TRBD2 as a possible D gene (6 bases). Trimming stripped 4 bases from V and 2 bases from J, with 14 bases between. This CDR3 contains 15 residues. The germline V gene encodes CDR1 MNHEY and CDR2 SMNVEV (reference sequence). The CDR3 protein is CASSSNGLSQETQYF. The CDR3 DNA reads as TGTGCCAGCAGTTCCAACGGACTATCACAAGAGACCCAGTACTTC.

The gene calls are TRBV30 and TRBJ2-3; 9 nucleotides line up with TRBD2. J lost 3 bases, V lost 7 bases, and 8 bases had no gene match. Germline lookup yields CDR1 GTSNPN and CDR2 SVGIG (reference sequence). The CDR3 totals 14 residues. CDR3 DNA sequence: TGTGCCTTACCGGCGGGGGGGCAAACAGATACGCAGTATTTT. This sequence encodes CALPAGGQTDTQYF.

This chain links TRBV9 with TRBJ2-3, with 10 bases fitting TRBD2. After removal of 4 bases from V and 4 bases from J, the junction contained 9 bases not matched to a gene. CDR3 length: 16 residues. Looked up from germline, CDR1 is SGDLS and CDR2 is YYNGEE. The CDR3 loop reads CASSFLAGEGADTQYF. CDR3 DNA sequence: TGTGCCAGCAGCTTCCTAGCGGGGGAGGGGGCAGATACGCAGTATTTT.